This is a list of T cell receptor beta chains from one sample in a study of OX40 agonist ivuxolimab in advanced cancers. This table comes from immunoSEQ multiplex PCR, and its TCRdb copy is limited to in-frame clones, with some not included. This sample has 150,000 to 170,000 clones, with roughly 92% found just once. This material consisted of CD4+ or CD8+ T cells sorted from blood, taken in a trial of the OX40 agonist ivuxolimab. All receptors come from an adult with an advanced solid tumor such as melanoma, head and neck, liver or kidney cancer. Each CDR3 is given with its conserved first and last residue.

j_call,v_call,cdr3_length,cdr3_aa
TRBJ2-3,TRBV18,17,CASSPGTSGKSTDTQYF
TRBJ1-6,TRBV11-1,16,CASSFPTDRRDSPLHF
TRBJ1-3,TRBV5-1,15,CASSLAASSGNTIYF
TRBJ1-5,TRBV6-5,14,CASSADRNYQPQHF
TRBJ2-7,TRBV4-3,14,CASSQDPDDREQYF
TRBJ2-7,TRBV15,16,CATSRGGTGGTHEQYF
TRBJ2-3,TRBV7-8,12,CASSTTGDTQYF
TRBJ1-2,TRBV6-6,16,CASSYSRGRVGYGYTF
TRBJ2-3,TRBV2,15,CASSDRGTSTDTQYF
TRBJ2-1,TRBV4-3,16,CASSQEPPDRVREQFF
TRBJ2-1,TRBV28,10,CASSLSEQFF
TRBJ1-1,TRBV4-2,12,CAVGRENTEAFF
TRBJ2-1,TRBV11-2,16,CASSYIAGPSGNEQFF
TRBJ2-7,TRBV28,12,CASSLVGYEQYF